Sequencing of this T cell receptor beta chain was carried out in a study of T cell responses to AZD1222 COVID-19 vaccine. Study results and limitations: As reported, nearly half of all spike-specific TCRs target variant regions that are unmutated. Spike-specific TCR breadth and depth were elevated following two AZD1222 doses.

Germline V gives CDR1 MNHEY, CDR2 SVGAGI. Trimming removed 6 bases from V and 7 bases from J, with 16 bases in between. The CDR3 has 13 amino acids. Profiling relied on immunoSEQ multiplex PCR, and the TCRdb table lists in-frame clones only, not all of them. The data show tens of thousands of clones, about nine tenths seen once. This clone came up once. Its cognate antigen is unknown. V usage is TRBV6-5 and J usage is TRBJ2-7; D is unresolved. This specimen was peripheral blood, taken on day 0 of MenACWY control vaccination. This TCR was recovered from an adult in good health. The CDR3 DNA follows: TGTGCCAGCAGCCCCGGATATATGGGGGAGCAGTACTTC. This sequence encodes CASSPGYMGEQYF.